A selection of T cell receptor beta chains follows, all from one sample in a study of Ad26.COV2.S vaccination and SARS-CoV-2 variants. TCRdb's copy holds only in-frame clones and misses some; the assay was immunoSEQ multiplex PCR. Of roughly 400,000 clones listed, around 91% are singletons. The material sequenced was peripheral blood, taken in a trial of Ad26.COV2.S vaccine versus placebo. These receptors all come from a person aged 18-65 years who received the Ad26.COV2.S COVID-19 vaccine or a placebo. Each CDR3 is given with its conserved first and last residue. Each record gives: clone size, V gene, D gene, J gene, CDR3 DNA, CDR3 protein. A D gene is named only where the DNA matches it firmly. Size is omitted from some rows. Given values are once, few, many or a class for expanded clones.

size: -; V: TRBV27; D: -; J: TRBJ1-2; DNA: TGTGCCAGCAGTTTCGATATAGCTGGGCAGGAGGGCTACACCTTC; CDR3: CASSFDIAGQEGYTF
size: few; V: TRBV25-1; D: -; J: TRBJ2-3; DNA: TGTGCCAGCAGTGAAAGCGACAGCCTCACAGATACGCAGTATTTT; CDR3: CASSESDSLTDTQYF
size: -; V: TRBV21-1; D: -; J: TRBJ2-7; DNA: TGTGCCAGCAGCAAAGCTGGGTCATTCGAGCAGTACTTC; CDR3: CASSKAGSFEQYF
size: -; V: TRBV5-1; D: TRBD1; J: TRBJ1-1; DNA: TGCGCCAGCAGCTTGGCTGCGGACAGGCGGAACACTGAAGCTTTCTTT; CDR3: CASSLAADRRNTEAFF
size: -; V: TRBV6-1; D: TRBD2; J: TRBJ2-7; DNA: TGTGCCAGCAGTGAAGCTTCTAGCGGGCCTTACGAGCAGTACTTC; CDR3: CASSEASSGPYEQYF
size: -; V: TRBV29-1; D: -; J: TRBJ1-1; DNA: TGCAGCGTTGAAGATTCGCAGAGATACACTGAAGCTTTCTTT; CDR3: CSVEDSQRYTEAFF
size: -; V: TRBV5-5; D: -; J: TRBJ2-1; DNA: TGTGCCAGCAGCTTGGCCGTAAGCTCCTACAATGAGCAGTTCTTC; CDR3: CASSLAVSSYNEQFF
size: -; V: TRBV28; D: TRBD2; J: TRBJ2-2; DNA: TGTGCCAGCAGTTTCCGCGGGGGAATTACCGGGGAGCTGTTTTTT; CDR3: CASSFRGGITGELFF
size: -; V: TRBV7-2; D: -; J: TRBJ1-1; DNA: TGTGCCAGCAGCCCCCTCCAGGGAGTTTCGGGTGAAGCTTTCTTT; CDR3: CASSPLQGVSGEAFF
size: -; V: TRBV7-9; D: TRBD2; J: TRBJ2-7; DNA: TGTGCCAGCAGCTTAGATACTGTGGGACTAGCGGGAACCTACGAGCAGTACTTC; CDR3: CASSLDTVGLAGTYEQYF
size: -; V: TRBV4-3; D: -; J: TRBJ2-1; DNA: TGCGCCAGCAGCCAAGAGAGATACAATGAGCAGTTCTTC; CDR3: CASSQERYNEQFF
size: -; V: TRBV9; D: -; J: TRBJ1-2; DNA: TGTGCCAGCAGCACCACCGCCGGGAGAAGGGACTATGGCTACACCTTC; CDR3: CASSTTAGRRDYGYTF
size: -; V: TRBV15; D: -; J: TRBJ2-2; DNA: TGTGCCACCAGCAGAGAAACCGGAGGGGCCGGGGAGCTGTTTTTT; CDR3: CATSRETGGAGELFF
size: -; V: TRBV29-1; D: -; J: TRBJ1-3; DNA: TGCAGCGCCCTTGTAGGGGGGGACACCATATATTTT; CDR3: CSALVGGDTIYF
size: -; V: TRBV5-6; D: -; J: TRBJ2-6; DNA: TGTGCCAGCAGTTACCCTGGGGCCAACGTCCTGACTTTC; CDR3: CASSYPGANVLTF
size: once; V: TRBV11-2; D: TRBD2; J: TRBJ2-2; DNA: TGTGCCAGCAGCTTAGTCTTAGCGGGAGGGCCGGACACCGGGGAGCTGTTTTTT; CDR3: CASSLVLAGGPDTGELFF
size: few; V: TRBV5-1; D: TRBD2; J: TRBJ2-7; DNA: TGCGCCAGCAGCTTGGATTCGGGGGGGCGTCCCTACGAGCAGTACTTC; CDR3: CASSLDSGGRPYEQYF
size: -; V: TRBV5-1; D: TRBD2; J: TRBJ2-6; DNA: TGCGCCAGCAGCCTTGGACTAGCCGGGGCCAACGTCCTGACTTTC; CDR3: CASSLGLAGANVLTF
size: -; V: TRBV25-1; D: TRBD1; J: TRBJ1-1; DNA: TGTGCCAGCGGGACAGGACTCGGTCCAGCTTTCTTT; CDR3: CASGTGLGPAFF
size: -; V: TRBV6-2/TRBV6-3; D: TRBD1; J: TRBJ2-1; DNA: TGTGCCAGCAGTGCCCGACAGGGGTCCTACAATGAGCAGTTCTTC; CDR3: CASSARQGSYNEQFF
size: -; V: TRBV18; D: -; J: TRBJ2-1; DNA: TGTGCCAGCTCACCACCAACATGGGATAGGTTCAATGAGCAGTTCTTC; CDR3: CASSPPTWDRFNEQFF
size: -; V: TRBV5-4; D: -; J: TRBJ1-2; DNA: TGTGCCAGCAGCTTGGGTACTAATAGGGGCTACACCTTC; CDR3: CASSLGTNRGYTF
size: -; V: TRBV24-1; D: -; J: TRBJ2-3; DNA: TGTGCCACCAGTTATTCGGAGAGCACAGATACGCAGTATTTT; CDR3: CATSYSESTDTQYF
size: -; V: TRBV30; D: -; J: TRBJ2-1; DNA: TGTGCCTGGAGTCTGGGAGTCCGCAATGAGCAGTTCTTC; CDR3: CAWSLGVRNEQFF
size: -; V: TRBV2; D: -; J: TRBJ2-7; DNA: TGTGCCAGCAGTTTTGGGAGGGGGAACGAGCAGTACTTC; CDR3: CASSFGRGNEQYF
size: -; V: TRBV7-8; D: TRBD1; J: TRBJ2-7; DNA: TGTGCCAGCAGCCGACAGGGCCGGTTCTACGAGCAGTACTTC; CDR3: CASSRQGRFYEQYF
size: -; V: TRBV5-1; D: TRBD2; J: TRBJ2-3; DNA: TGCGCCAGCAGCTTGCTTAGCGGGGATACGCAGTATTTT; CDR3: CASSLLSGDTQYF
size: -; V: TRBV3-1/TRBV3-2; D: -; J: TRBJ1-5; DNA: TGTGCCAGCAGCCAAGACGGAGCAGAAAATCAGCCCCAGCATTTT; CDR3: CASSQDGAENQPQHF
size: -; V: TRBV4-1; D: TRBD1; J: TRBJ2-6; DNA: TGCGCCAGCAGCCAAGAGGGGACAGCTGGTTCTGGGGCCAACGTCCTGACTTTC; CDR3: CASSQEGTAGSGANVLTF
size: -; V: TRBV6-5; D: TRBD2; J: TRBJ2-3; DNA: TGTGCCAGCAGGGGGGCGGGAGGGCCCCCAGATACGCAGTATTTT; CDR3: CASRGAGGPPDTQYF
size: -; V: TRBV9; D: -; J: TRBJ2-1; DNA: TGTGCCAGCAGCGCAACCCTCAATGAGCAGTTCTTC; CDR3: CASSATLNEQFF
size: few; V: TRBV30; D: -; J: TRBJ1-5; DNA: TGTGCCTGGAGTAGAACAGGTCAGCCCCAGCATTTT; CDR3: CAWSRTGQPQHF
size: -; V: TRBV2; D: TRBD1; J: TRBJ2-1; DNA: TGTGCCAGCAGGGGAGCCGGGGACAGGGGGCTCAATGAGCAGTTCTTC; CDR3: CASRGAGDRGLNEQFF
size: -; V: TRBV7-9; D: TRBD1; J: TRBJ1-3; DNA: TGTGCCAGCAGCTACCATACAGGGGAAGCTGGTGGAAACACCATATATTTT; CDR3: CASSYHTGEAGGNTIYF
size: -; V: TRBV30; D: -; J: TRBJ2-1; DNA: TGTGCCTGGAGAATCGGGGGAACCTACAATGAGCAGTTCTTC; CDR3: CAWRIGGTYNEQFF
size: once; V: TRBV3-1/TRBV3-2; D: -; J: TRBJ1-4; DNA: TGTGCCAGCAGCCAAGTCATGAGAATACAGGAAAAACTGTTTTTT; CDR3: CASSQVMRIQEKLFF
size: -; V: TRBV25-1; D: -; J: TRBJ2-1; DNA: TGTGCCAGCAGCGCAGGGGCGGCGGGCTCCTACAATGAGCAGTTCTTC; CDR3: CASSAGAAGSYNEQFF
size: -; V: TRBV5-4; D: TRBD1; J: TRBJ1-1; DNA: TGTGCCAGCAGCCCTCGACAGGGGAACACTGAAGCTTTCTTT; CDR3: CASSPRQGNTEAFF
size: -; V: TRBV5-4; D: -; J: TRBJ2-7; DNA: TGTGCCAGCAGCCTACGGACGGGGACCTACGAGCAGTACTTC; CDR3: CASSLRTGTYEQYF
size: -; V: TRBV7-2; D: TRBD2; J: TRBJ2-1; DNA: TGTGCCAGCAGCTTAGTGTTGCGGGAGGGCCGAAAGTTCTTC; CDR3: CASSLVLREGRKFF
size: once; V: TRBV18; D: TRBD2; J: TRBJ2-7; DNA: TGTGCCAGCTCACCATCCGGGACTAGCGGGAGTCAGGGGCAGTACTTC; CDR3: CASSPSGTSGSQGQYF
size: -; V: TRBV7-9; D: TRBD2; J: TRBJ2-7; DNA: TGTGCCAGCAGCACCCCTAGCGGGAGTTACGACGAGCAGTACTTC; CDR3: CASSTPSGSYDEQYF
size: -; V: TRBV27; D: -; J: TRBJ1-2; DNA: TGTGCCAGCAGTTTATCGATAGGGTCCGGCTACACCTTC; CDR3: CASSLSIGSGYTF
size: -; V: TRBV4-1; D: -; J: TRBJ2-1; DNA: TGCGCCAGCAGCCCTCAACGGCGGGTTTCCTACAATGAGCAGTTCTTC; CDR3: CASSPQRRVSYNEQFF
size: -; V: TRBV28; D: -; J: TRBJ1-5; DNA: TGTGCCAGCAGCCATCCAGAGGCGACCTATAGCAATCAGCCCCAGCATTTT; CDR3: CASSHPEATYSNQPQHF
size: -; V: TRBV7-6; D: -; J: TRBJ2-7; DNA: TGTGCCAGCAGCTTAAGGGAACTAGCCTACGAGCAGTACTTC; CDR3: CASSLRELAYEQYF
size: -; V: TRBV24-1; D: -; J: TRBJ2-5; DNA: TGTGCCACCAGTTCGGCAGCAACGGTTCAAGAGACCCAGTACTTC; CDR3: CATSSAATVQETQYF
size: -; V: TRBV5-6; D: -; J: TRBJ2-7; DNA: TGTGCCAGCAGTTCGACATCCGCCTACGAGCAGTACTTC; CDR3: CASSSTSAYEQYF
size: -; V: TRBV15; D: TRBD2; J: TRBJ2-7; DNA: TGTGCCACCAGCACCACGGGAGGTTACGAGCAGTACTTC; CDR3: CATSTTGGYEQYF
size: once; V: TRBV3-1/TRBV3-2; D: -; J: TRBJ2-3; DNA: TGTGCCAGCAGCCAAACGACCACACGGGATACGCAGTATTTT; CDR3: CASSQTTTRDTQYF
size: -; V: TRBV7-2; D: -; J: TRBJ1-5; DNA: TGTGCCAGCAGCTTAGAGGCAGGGGTAAGGCAGCCCCAGCATTTT; CDR3: CASSLEAGVRQPQHF
size: -; V: TRBV5-4; D: TRBD1; J: TRBJ2-6; DNA: TGTGCCAGCAGCCGACAGGGTTCAGGGGCCAACGTCCTGACTTTC; CDR3: CASSRQGSGANVLTF
size: -; V: TRBV29-1; D: -; J: TRBJ2-5; DNA: TGCAGCGTCCGGGAGTCCTCCCGAACCCAGTACTTC; CDR3: CSVRESSRTQYF
size: -; V: TRBV20-1; D: -; J: TRBJ2-7; DNA: TGCAGTGCTAGTCCCGGTACAGGGGGGGTCGAGCAGTACTTC; CDR3: CSASPGTGGVEQYF
size: -; V: TRBV12-5; D: TRBD1; J: TRBJ1-1; DNA: TGTGCTAGTGGTCGGGGGACAGGGAGAGCTTTCTTT; CDR3: CASGRGTGRAFF
size: once; V: TRBV5-5; D: TRBD1; J: TRBJ1-4; DNA: TGTGCCAGCAGCTCCCCGGACAGGGATGAAAAACTGTTTTTT; CDR3: CASSSPDRDEKLFF
size: -; V: TRBV11-3; D: TRBD2; J: TRBJ2-1; DNA: TGTGCCAGCAGCTTACGGGTAGCGGGAGGGCTCAATGAGCAGTTCTTC; CDR3: CASSLRVAGGLNEQFF